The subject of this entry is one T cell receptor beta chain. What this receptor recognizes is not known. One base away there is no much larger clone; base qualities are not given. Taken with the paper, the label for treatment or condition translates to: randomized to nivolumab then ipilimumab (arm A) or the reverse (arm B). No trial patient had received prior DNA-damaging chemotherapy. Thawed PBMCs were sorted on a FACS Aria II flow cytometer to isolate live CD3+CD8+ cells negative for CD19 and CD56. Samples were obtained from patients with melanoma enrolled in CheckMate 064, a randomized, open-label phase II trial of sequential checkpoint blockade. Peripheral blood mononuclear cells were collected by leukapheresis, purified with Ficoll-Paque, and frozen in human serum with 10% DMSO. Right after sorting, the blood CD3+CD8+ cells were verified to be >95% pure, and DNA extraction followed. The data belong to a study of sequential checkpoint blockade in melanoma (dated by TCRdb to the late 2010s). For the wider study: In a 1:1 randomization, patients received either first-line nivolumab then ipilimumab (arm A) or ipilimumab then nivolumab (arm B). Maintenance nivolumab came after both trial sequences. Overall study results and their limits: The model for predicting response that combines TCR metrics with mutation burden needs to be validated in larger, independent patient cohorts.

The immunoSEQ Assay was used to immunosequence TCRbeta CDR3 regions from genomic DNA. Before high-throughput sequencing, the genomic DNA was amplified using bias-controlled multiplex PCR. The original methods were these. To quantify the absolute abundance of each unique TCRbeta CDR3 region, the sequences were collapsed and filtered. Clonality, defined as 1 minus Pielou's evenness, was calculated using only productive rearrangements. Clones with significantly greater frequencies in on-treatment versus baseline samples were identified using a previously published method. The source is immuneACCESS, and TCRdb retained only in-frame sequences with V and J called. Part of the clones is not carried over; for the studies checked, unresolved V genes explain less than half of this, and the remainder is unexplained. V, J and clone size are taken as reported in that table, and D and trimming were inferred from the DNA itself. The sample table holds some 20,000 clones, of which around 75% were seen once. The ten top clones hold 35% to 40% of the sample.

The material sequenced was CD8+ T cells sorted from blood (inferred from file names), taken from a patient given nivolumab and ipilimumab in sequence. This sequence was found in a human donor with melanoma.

The DNA sequence follows: TGTGCCAGCAGTTTCGGGGTACACTATGGCTACACCTTC. It codes for CASSFGVHYGYTF. The chain uses TRBV27 and TRBJ1-2; the D segment cannot be called with confidence. CDR1 and CDR2 are read off the germline V gene (reference sequence) as MNHEY and SMNVEV. The CDR3 covers 13 residues, taking in both the cysteine and the phenylalanine. The read is trimmed to its CDR3 DNA, 39 bases read in frame from base 1. V drops 3 bases and J drops 3 bases, leaving 8 bases in between.